This TCR beta chain stems from a study of Tregs in tolerant kidney transplant recipients. Study-wide points: Nucleotide sequences could not be compared across some patients' samples due to primer changes.

The data were produced by immunoSEQ multiplex PCR, yet TCRdb's version contains in-frame clones alone and is incomplete. There are tens of thousands of clones in the sample; 90% to 95% occur only once, and about 1.5% lies in the top ten. V gave up 2 bases and J gave up 5 bases, with 6 bases separating them. Per the germline V gene, CDR1 is DFQATT and CDR2 is SNEGSKA (reference sequence). The CDR3 has 11 amino acids. Comment on this clone: The antigen remains unidentified.

Mixed chimerism was transient after nonmyeloablative marrow transplants from related graft donors. This receptor was taken from a human patient who received a combined kidney and bone marrow transplant. Some of these T cells may belong to the graft donor. The chain employs TRBV20-1 and TRBJ1-2; D is uncertain. The sample consisted of CD4+ T cells from blood (PBMCs), taken 12 months after the transplant. The CDR3 here is CSARSSYGYTF. CDR3 DNA sequence: TGCAGTGCTAGATCTAGTTATGGCTACACCTTC.